This TCR beta chain was recovered during a study of T cell repertoires in urothelial bladder cancer (dated by TCRdb to the late 2010s). About the full investigation: Of the roughly twelve resected lesions, three were clinically staged as cT0, three as cTa, three as cT1 and three as cT2 or greater. TCR repertoire clonality in bladder tumors was compared with TCR repertoire clonality in benign bladder inflammation. Twelve patients with bladder lesions who were undergoing transurethral resection were prospectively identified. Roughly 13 resected bladder lesions, made up of urothelial carcinoma (UC+) and benign (UC-) specimens, were studied.

Results the study describes overall, beyond this receptor: Median tumor infiltrating lymphocyte percentage was more than 1.5% in carcinoma specimens and 12% in benign specimens. Fewer T cells were found in urothelial carcinoma specimens than in benign specimens, with medians of roughly 5,300 and 25,000, respectively. In carcinoma specimens, one T-cell clone made up as much as 17% of infiltrating lymphocytes, versus roughly 2% in benign specimens.

On this clone: What antigen it recognizes has not been identified. No base quality information exists; no much larger clone differs at one position.

Taken from cysteine to phenylalanine, the CDR3 has 11 residues. The kept DNA is CDR3 alone, 33 bases in frame from the first base. For CDR1 and CDR2, the germline V gene lists MNHNS and SASEGT. The TCR beta chain CDR3 region was sequenced with the immunoSEQ assay. In the original analysis: For each specimen, T-cell fraction, clonal dominance and maximum TCR clone frequency were calculated. Drawn from immuneACCESS, this table holds only the in-frame rearrangements with V and J called that TCRdb kept. Clones are partly lost; checked studies trace under half to an unresolved V gene and leave the rest unexplained. The D gene and trimming were derived from the DNA, and the V and J assignments and clone size from that table. Across this sample there are approximately 11,000 clones, with more than 60% seen only once. The ten largest clones capture 6.5% to 8.5% of the sample. Specimens classed as benign (UC-) were resected bladder lesions that contained no urothelial carcinoma. Bladder lesion specimens were obtained at transurethral resection and were stored at -80C. DNA was extracted from bladder specimens collected at transurethral resection.

The origin of this receptor is a human donor with a benign inflammatory bladder lesion. Specimen: tumor-infiltrating cells from bladder cancer. The V gene is TRBV6-1 and the J gene is TRBJ2-5; the D gene remains uncertain. The nucleotide sequence is TGTGCGGGGTCCACCGGAGAGACCCAGTACTTC. This codes for CAGSTGETQYF.